This T cell receptor beta chain was sequenced for a study of T-cell memory formation after mild COVID-19. In the study overall: Each donor largely had its own TCR clusters.

This clonotype has a handful of counts. The antigen remains unidentified. MiXCR was run by TCRdb on the 5' RACE reads, yielding one entry per CDR3 protein. Of 150,000 to 200,000 distinct CDR3 sequences listed, roughly 31% are singletons. Points from the study as a whole: Prior to infection, memory already included some responding clones, suggesting cross-reactive memory joined. CD4+ contracting clones were found mainly in CM and EM, and CD8+ ones in EMRA. Clones shrinking from day 15 to 85 showed even CD4/CD8 mixes; later expanders tilted CD4+.

Germline loops: CDR1 DFQATT, CDR2 SNEGSKA (reference sequence). Trimming stripped 6 bases from V and 0 bases from J, with 12 bases between. The CDR3 has 13 amino acids. The sequence was obtained from an adult woman who had mild COVID-19 (a few samples of this study predate the infection). Cell type and time point are not known. Sequencing used PBMCs or a T cell subset sorted from them (not recorded which). The V gene is TRBV20-1, the J gene TRBJ2-7, with no clear D. The CDR3 DNA sequence: TGCAGTGCGAGCCCGGACCACTCCTACGAGCAGTACTTC. It translates to CSASPDHSYEQYF.